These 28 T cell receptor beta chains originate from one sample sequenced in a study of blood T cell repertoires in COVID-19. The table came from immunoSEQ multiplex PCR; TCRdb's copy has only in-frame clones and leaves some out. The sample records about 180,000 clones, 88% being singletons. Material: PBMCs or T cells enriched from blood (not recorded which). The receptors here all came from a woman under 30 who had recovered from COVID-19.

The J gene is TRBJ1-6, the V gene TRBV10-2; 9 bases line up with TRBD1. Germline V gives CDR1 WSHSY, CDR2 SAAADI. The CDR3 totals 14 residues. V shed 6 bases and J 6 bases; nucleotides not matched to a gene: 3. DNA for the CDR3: TGCGCCAGCAGGGACAGGGGACCTAATTCACCCCTCCACTTT. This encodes CASRDRGPNSPLHF.

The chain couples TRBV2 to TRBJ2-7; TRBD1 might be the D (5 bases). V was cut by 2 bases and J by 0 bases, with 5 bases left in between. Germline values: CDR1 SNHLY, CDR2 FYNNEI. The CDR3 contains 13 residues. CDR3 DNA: TGTGCCAGCAGTGAAAGGGGCTCCTACGAGCAGTACTTC. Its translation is CASSERGSYEQYF.

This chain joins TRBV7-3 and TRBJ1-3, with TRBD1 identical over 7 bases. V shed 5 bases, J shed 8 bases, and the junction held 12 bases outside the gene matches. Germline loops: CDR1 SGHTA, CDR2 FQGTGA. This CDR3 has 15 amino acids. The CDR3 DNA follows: TGTGCCAGCAGCCTCACGACAGGGTGGCGGGACACCATATATTTT. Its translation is CASSLTTGWRDTIYF.

This chain's CDR3 is CASSQNKEKLFF. The CDR3 region has the DNA TGTGCCAGCAGCCAGAACAAAGAAAAACTGTTTTTT. The chain combines TRBV6-6 with TRBJ1-4; D not certain. Trimming cost V 6 bases and J 8 bases, with 10 bases left between them. Germline CDR1 and CDR2: MNHNY and SVGAGI (reference sequence). The CDR3 is 12 residues long.

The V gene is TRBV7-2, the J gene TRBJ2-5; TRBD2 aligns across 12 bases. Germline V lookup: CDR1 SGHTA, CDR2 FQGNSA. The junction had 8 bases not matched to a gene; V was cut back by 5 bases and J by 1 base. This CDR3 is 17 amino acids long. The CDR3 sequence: CASSQRSSGGVQETQYF. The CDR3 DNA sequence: TGTGCCAGCAGCCAACGATCTAGCGGGGGGGTCCAAGAGACCCAGTACTTC.

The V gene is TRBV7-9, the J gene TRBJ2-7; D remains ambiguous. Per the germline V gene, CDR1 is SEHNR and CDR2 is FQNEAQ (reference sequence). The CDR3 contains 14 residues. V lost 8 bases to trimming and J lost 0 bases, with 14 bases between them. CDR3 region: CASGNRKSSYEQYF. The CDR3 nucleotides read TGTGCCAGCGGAAACAGAAAAAGCTCCTACGAGCAGTACTTC. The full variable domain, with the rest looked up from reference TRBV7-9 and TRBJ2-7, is DTGVSQNPRHKITKRGQNVTFRCDPISEHNRLYWYRQTLGQGPEFLTYFQNEAQLEKSRLLSDRFSAERPKGSFSTLEIQRTEQGDSAMYLCASGNRKSSYEQYFGPGTRLTVT.

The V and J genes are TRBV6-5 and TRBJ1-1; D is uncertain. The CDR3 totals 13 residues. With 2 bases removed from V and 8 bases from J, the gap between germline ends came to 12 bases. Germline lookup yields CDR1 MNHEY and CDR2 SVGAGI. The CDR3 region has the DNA TGTGCCAGCAGTTACCCGGGGAGGCGAGAAGCTTTCTTT. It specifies CASSYPGRREAFF.

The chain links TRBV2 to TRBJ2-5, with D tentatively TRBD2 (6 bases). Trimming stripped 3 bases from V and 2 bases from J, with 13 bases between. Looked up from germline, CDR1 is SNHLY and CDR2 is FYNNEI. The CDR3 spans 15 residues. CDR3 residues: CASSEQGGKQETQYF. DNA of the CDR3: TGTGCCAGCAGTGAGCAGGGAGGAAAACAAGAGACCCAGTACTTC.

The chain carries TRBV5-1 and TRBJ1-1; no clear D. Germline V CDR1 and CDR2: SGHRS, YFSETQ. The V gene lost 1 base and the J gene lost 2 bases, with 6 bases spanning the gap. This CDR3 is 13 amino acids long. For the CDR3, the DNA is TGCGCCAGCAGCTTGTCCCTAAACACTGAAGCTTTCTTT. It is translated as CASSLSLNTEAFF.

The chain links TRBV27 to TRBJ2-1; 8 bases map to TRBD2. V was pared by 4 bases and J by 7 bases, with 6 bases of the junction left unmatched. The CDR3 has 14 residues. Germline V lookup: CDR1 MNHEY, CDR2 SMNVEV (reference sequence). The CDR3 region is CASSSGRAGNEQFF. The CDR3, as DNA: TGTGCCAGCAGTTCCGGGAGGGCGGGTAATGAGCAGTTCTTC.

The CDR3 loop reads CAISGGDISPAYEQYF. CDR3 DNA sequence: TGTGCCATCAGTGGGGGGGATATTTCGCCAGCCTACGAGCAGTACTTC. The chain combines TRBV10-3 with TRBJ2-7; weak D call: TRBD2 (6 bases). Trimming cost V 4 bases and J 2 bases, with 18 bases left between them. The CDR3 has 16 residues. Germline V gene sequence: CDR1 ENHRY, CDR2 SYGVKD.

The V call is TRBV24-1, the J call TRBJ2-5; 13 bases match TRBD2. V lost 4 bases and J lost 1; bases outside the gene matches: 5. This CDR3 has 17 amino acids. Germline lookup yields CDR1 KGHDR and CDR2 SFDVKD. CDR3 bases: TGTGCCACCAGTGACCTAGGGACTAGCGGGACCCAAGAGACCCAGTACTTC. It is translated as CATSDLGTSGTQETQYF.

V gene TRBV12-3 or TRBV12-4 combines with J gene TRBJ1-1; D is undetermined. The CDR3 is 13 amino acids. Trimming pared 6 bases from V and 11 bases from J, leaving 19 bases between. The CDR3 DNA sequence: TGTGCCAGCAGGGTTCACCCGACTTCTCCGGCTTTCTTT. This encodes CASRVHPTSPAFF.

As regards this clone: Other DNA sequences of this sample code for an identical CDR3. The CDR3, as DNA: TGTGCCAGCAGTTCCCCCGGACAGGGTACTGGAAACACCATATATTTT. Translated, it gives CASSSPGQGTGNTIYF. This sequence joins TRBV28 and TRBJ1-3, with 8 nucleotides matching TRBD1. The CDR3 is 16 amino acids. V lost 4 bases and J lost 2; bases outside the gene matches: 7. Germline-derived CDR1 and CDR2 are MDHEN and SYDVKM.

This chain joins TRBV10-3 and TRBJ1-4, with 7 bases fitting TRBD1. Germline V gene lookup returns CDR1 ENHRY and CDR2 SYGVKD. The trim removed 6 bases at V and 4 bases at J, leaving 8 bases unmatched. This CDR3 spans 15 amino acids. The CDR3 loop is CAISKGTDGNEKLFF. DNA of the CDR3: TGTGCCATCAGCAAAGGGACAGATGGTAATGAAAAACTGTTTTTT.

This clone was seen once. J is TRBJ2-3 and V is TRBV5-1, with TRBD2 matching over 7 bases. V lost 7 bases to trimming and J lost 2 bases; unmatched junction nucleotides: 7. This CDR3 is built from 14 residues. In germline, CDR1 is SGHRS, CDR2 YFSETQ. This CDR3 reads CASSHTSDTDTQYF. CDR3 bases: TGCGCCAGCTCCCATACTAGCGACACAGATACGCAGTATTTT.

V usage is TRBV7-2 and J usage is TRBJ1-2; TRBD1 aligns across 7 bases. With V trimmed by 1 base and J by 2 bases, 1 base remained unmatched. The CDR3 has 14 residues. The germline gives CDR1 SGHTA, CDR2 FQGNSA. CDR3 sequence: CASSLVQGNYGYTF. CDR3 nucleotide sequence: TGTGCCAGCAGCTTAGTACAGGGGAACTATGGCTACACCTTC.

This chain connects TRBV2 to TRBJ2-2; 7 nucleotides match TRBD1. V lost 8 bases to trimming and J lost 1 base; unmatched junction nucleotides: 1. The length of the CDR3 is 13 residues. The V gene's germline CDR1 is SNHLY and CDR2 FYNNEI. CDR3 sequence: CASGTENTGELFF. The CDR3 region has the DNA TGTGCCAGCGGGACAGAGAACACCGGGGAGCTGTTTTTT.

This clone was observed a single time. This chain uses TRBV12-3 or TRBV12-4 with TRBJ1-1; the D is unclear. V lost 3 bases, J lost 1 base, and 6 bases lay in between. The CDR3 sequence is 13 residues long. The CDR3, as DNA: TGTGCCAGCAGTTTCGGAGGGAACACTGAAGCTTTCTTT. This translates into CASSFGGNTEAFF.

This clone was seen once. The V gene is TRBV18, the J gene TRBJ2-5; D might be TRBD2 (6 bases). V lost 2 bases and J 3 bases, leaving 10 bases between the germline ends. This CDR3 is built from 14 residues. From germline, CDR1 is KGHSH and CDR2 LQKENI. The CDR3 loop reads CASSPRRAEETQYF. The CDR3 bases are TGTGCCAGCTCACCAAGGAGGGCAGAAGAGACCCAGTACTTC.

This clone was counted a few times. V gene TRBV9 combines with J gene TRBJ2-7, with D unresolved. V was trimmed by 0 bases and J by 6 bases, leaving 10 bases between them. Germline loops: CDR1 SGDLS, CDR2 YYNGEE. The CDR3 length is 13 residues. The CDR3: CASSVAPPGEQYF. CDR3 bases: TGTGCCAGCAGCGTAGCCCCCCCCGGCGAGCAGTACTTC.

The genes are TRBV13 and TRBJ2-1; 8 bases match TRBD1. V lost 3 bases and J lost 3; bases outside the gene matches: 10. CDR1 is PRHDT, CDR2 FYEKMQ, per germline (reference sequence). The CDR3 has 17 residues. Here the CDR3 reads CASSLGRGTGIYNEQFF. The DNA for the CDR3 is TGTGCCAGCAGCTTGGGTCGGGGGACAGGAATCTACAATGAGCAGTTCTTC. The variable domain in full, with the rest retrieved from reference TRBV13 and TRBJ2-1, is AAGVIQSPRHLIKEKRETATLKCYPIPRHDTVYWYQQGPGQDPQFLISFYEKMQSDKGSIPDRFSAQQFSDYHSELNMSSLELGDSALYFCASSLGRGTGIYNEQFFGPGTRLTVL.

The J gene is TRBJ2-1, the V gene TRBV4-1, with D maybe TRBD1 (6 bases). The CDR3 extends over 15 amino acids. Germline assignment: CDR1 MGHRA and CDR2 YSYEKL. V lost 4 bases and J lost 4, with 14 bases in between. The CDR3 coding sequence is TGCGCCAGCAGCCGGACAGCCTTCCCTTACAATGAGCAGTTCTTC. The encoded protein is CASSRTAFPYNEQFF.

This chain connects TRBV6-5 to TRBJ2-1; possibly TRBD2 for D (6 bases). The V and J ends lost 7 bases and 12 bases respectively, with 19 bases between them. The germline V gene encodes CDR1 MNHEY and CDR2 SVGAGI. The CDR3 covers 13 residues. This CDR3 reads CASTRDPSELQFF. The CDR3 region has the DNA TGTGCCAGCACGCGGGACCCTTCAGAGCTGCAGTTCTTC.

The CDR3 DNA sequence: TGTGCCAGCAGTGTCCCGACAGGGGCCGGAGAGACCCAGTACTTC. Translating gives CASSVPTGAGETQYF. The chain uses TRBV28 and TRBJ2-5; 8 bases agree with TRBD1. The CDR3 sequence is 15 residues long. Per the germline V gene, CDR1 is MDHEN and CDR2 is SYDVKM. V shed 5 bases and J 4 bases; nucleotides not matched to a gene: 9.

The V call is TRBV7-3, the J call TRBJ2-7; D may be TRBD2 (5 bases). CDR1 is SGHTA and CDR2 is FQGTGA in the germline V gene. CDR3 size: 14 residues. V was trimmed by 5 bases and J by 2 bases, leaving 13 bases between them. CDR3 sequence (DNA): TGTGCCAGCAGCCCCTTTATCGGGGCCTACGAGCAGTACTTC. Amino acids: CASSPFIGAYEQYF.

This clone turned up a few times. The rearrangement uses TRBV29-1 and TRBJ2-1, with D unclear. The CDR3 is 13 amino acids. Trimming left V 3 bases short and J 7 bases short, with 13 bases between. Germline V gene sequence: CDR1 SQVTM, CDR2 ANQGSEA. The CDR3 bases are TGCAGCGTTGATTATCAGGCTGGGAATGAGCAGTTCTTC. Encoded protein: CSVDYQAGNEQFF.

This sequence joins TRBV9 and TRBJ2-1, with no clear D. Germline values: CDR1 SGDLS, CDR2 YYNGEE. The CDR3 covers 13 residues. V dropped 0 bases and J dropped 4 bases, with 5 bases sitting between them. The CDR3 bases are TGTGCCAGCAGCGTAGGTATTTACAATGAGCAGTTCTTC. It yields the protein CASSVGIYNEQFF.